This T cell receptor (beta chain) was identified during a study of a mutant IDH1 vaccine in newly diagnosed glioma. Turning to the study itself: First vaccine doses came 4-6 weeks after radiotherapy alone, or with temozolomide cycles. Standard pretreatment was either radiotherapy, temozolomide, or, for most, radiochemotherapy with temozolomide.

Trimming pared 4 bases from V and 0 bases from J, leaving 12 bases between. Germline V gene data show CDR1 as LNHDA and CDR2 as SQIVND (reference sequence). The length of the CDR3 is 15 residues. Measured with immunoSEQ multiplex PCR; TCRdb has only the in-frame clones, and not every one. Of 70,000 to 95,000 clones in the sample, 75% to 90% were seen once. Documented time point: week 23, last vaccination. Each vaccine dose was 300 ug of mutant IDH1 20-mer peptide, with topical imiquimod. Findings and limits, study-wide: Across multiple MHC alleles, 93.3% of patients had vaccine-induced responses.

Only one count was recorded for this clone. Its cognate antigen is unknown. This chain uses TRBV19 with TRBJ2-5; D might be TRBD1 (5 bases). This sequence was found in a woman aged 45-59 years with glioma. The material was PBMCs, obtained from a glioma patient whose treatment included an IDH1 peptide vaccine. DNA of the CDR3: TGTGCCAGTAGTAGTGGACAAACGTACCAAGAGACCCAGTACTTC. Its protein product is CASSSGQTYQETQYF.